This T cell receptor (beta chain) originates from a study of neurological immune-mediated disorders. CDR1 is MNHEY, CDR2 SVGAGI, per germline. V gave up 2 bases and J gave up 5 bases; unmatched junction bases: 11. The CDR3 length is 17 residues. This clonotype was counted at least ten times. One entry per CDR3 protein results from TCRdb running MiXCR on the 5' RACE reads. The sample consists of tens of thousands of distinct CDR3 sequences, 2% to 3% of them appearing once. The clonotype originates from a woman aged 30 to 39 with multiple sclerosis. Sequencing was carried out using PBMCs. This chain uses TRBV6-5 with TRBJ1-1, with 10 bases identical to TRBD1. The CDR3 DNA is TGTGCCAGCAGTTACCCTTCCCCGACAGGGGGCTGGACTGAAGCTTTCTTT. As protein: CASSYPSPTGGWTEAFF.